The 22 T cell receptor beta chains in this list originate from one sample, sequenced in a study of T cell responses to AZD1222 COVID-19 vaccine. Profiled with immunoSEQ multiplex PCR; TCRdb holds only in-frame clones, not every one. Here the sample spans about 79,000 clones, more than 75% being singletons. This specimen was peripheral blood, taken on day 0 of AZD1222 vaccination. The receptors shown here come from an adult in good health.

On this clone itself: One junction end disagrees with the germline gene, perhaps due to a read error. The chain has TRBV10-3 and TRBJ1-2, with no clear D. From germline, CDR1 is ENHRY and CDR2 SYGVKD. This CDR3 has 11 amino acids. CDR3 amino acids: CAISNGPAAAF. Here the CDR3 DNA reads TGTGCCATCAGCAATGGACCGGCTGCTGCCTTC.

The rearrangement links TRBV2 to TRBJ1-6, with D uncertain. CDR1 and CDR2 from the germline V gene are SNHLY and FYNNEI. Trimming removed 9 bases at V and 0 bases at J, with 12 bases between. This CDR3 has 15 residues. CDR3 sequence: CARTDSSSYNSPLHF. DNA of the CDR3: TGTGCCAGAACAGATTCGAGCTCCTATAATTCACCCCTCCACTTT.

This chain connects TRBV5-4 to TRBJ2-3; 8 positions agree with TRBD1. The CDR3 has 15 amino acids. Per the germline V gene, CDR1 is SGHNT and CDR2 is YYREEE (reference sequence). V lost 3 bases and J lost 1; bases outside the gene matches: 4. CDR3 sequence: CASSSTGEGTDTQYF. CDR3 bases: TGTGCCAGCAGCTCGACAGGGGAAGGCACAGATACGCAGTATTTT.

The rearrangement joins TRBV7-9 to TRBJ1-6; D is ambiguous. The CDR3 extends over 12 amino acids. The ends were cut back, 2 bases at V and 14 bases at J, with 10 bases in the middle. CDR1 is SEHNR and CDR2 is FQNEAQ in the germline V gene (reference sequence). The CDR3 sequence is CASSLPRSALHF. Written as DNA, the CDR3 is TGTGCCAGCAGCTTACCGCGTTCGGCCCTCCACTTT.

This sequence joins TRBV3-1 (or the pseudogene TRBV3-2) and TRBJ1-4; the D gene is possibly TRBD1 (5 bases). Germline assignment: CDR1 LGHDT and CDR2 YNNKEL (reference sequence). Trimming pared 2 bases from V and 4 bases from J, leaving 5 bases between. This CDR3 region has 13 residues. CDR3 sequence: CASSQQGNEKLFF. As DNA, the CDR3 is TGTGCCAGCAGCCAACAGGGTAATGAAAAACTGTTTTTT.

The V gene is TRBV25-1, the J gene TRBJ1-2; 9 bases are shared with TRBD1. This CDR3 contains 13 residues. Germline V gene sequence: CDR1 MGHDK, CDR2 SYGVNS. V lost 3 bases, J lost 8 bases, and 4 bases stayed unmatched. CDR3 sequence (DNA): TGTGCCAGCAGTGACGGGACAGGGAAAGGCTACACCTTC. Amino acids: CASSDGTGKGYTF.

This chain uses TRBV7-9 with TRBJ2-1; TRBD2 matches 16 bases. CDR1 SEHNR and CDR2 FQNEAQ come from the germline V gene (reference sequence). Losses at the gene ends were 3 bases for V and 8 bases for J; bases not matched to a gene: 7. The CDR3 consists of 17 residues. The CDR3: CASSLKGTSGRADEQFF. The CDR3 DNA reads as TGTGCCAGCAGCTTGAAAGGGACTAGCGGGAGGGCGGATGAGCAGTTCTTC.

This rearrangement joins TRBV27 to TRBJ2-1; D is perhaps TRBD1 (5 bases). Germline CDR1 MNHEY, CDR2 SMNVEV (reference sequence). The V end was cut by 4 bases, the J end by 8 bases, with 9 bases between. This CDR3 contains 12 residues. The DNA for the CDR3 is TGTGCCAGCAGTTCGGACATCCATGAGCAGTTCTTC. Translated: CASSSDIHEQFF.

This clone showed up just once. V gene TRBV3-1 (or the pseudogene TRBV3-2) combines with J gene TRBJ2-1; D is perhaps TRBD2 (6 bases). Germline V lookup: CDR1 LGHDT, CDR2 YNNKEL (reference sequence). This CDR3 has 15 residues. V was clipped by 0 bases and J by 6 bases, with 12 bases between them. The CDR3 loop is CASSQEGTASNEQFF. The CDR3 DNA is TGTGCCAGCAGCCAAGAAGGGACTGCGTCCAATGAGCAGTTCTTC.

The genes are TRBV25-1 and TRBJ2-7, with 7 nucleotides matching TRBD1. The CDR3 totals 14 residues. J was trimmed by 5 bases and V by 0 bases; bases with no gene match: 4. Looked up from germline, CDR1 is MGHDK and CDR2 is SYGVNS. The CDR3 DNA is TGTGCCAGCAGTGAATATAGGGGGCTGGACGAGCAGTACTTC. Translation: CASSEYRGLDEQYF.

V and J are TRBV11-1 and TRBJ2-5; TRBD1 matches at 10 bases. This CDR3 is built from 15 residues. Germline V gene sequence: CDR1 SGHAT, CDR2 FQDESV (reference sequence). Trimming took 5 bases from V and 3 from J; bases not matched to a gene: 6. CDR3 nucleotides: TGTGCCAGCAGCGCCTGGGACAGGGGAAAAGAGACCCAGTACTTC. This sequence encodes CASSAWDRGKETQYF. The complete variable domain, with remaining parts taken from reference TRBV11-1 and TRBJ2-5, reads EAEVAQSPRYKITEKSQAVAFWCDPISGHATLYWYRQILGQGPELLVQFQDESVVDDSQLPKDRFSAERLKGVDSTLKIQPAELGDSAMYLCASSAWDRGKETQYFGPGTRLLVL.

The sample holds a few counts of this clone. Germline is not matched at one junction end, which may reflect a read error. V and J are TRBV5-1 and TRBJ2-7; TRBD1 agrees at 7 bases. The CDR3 is 15 residues long. The V gene's germline CDR1 is SGHRS and CDR2 YFSETQ. The CDR3 coding sequence is TGCGCCAGCAGCTCCTTACCGGGACAGAGCTACGGGCAGTACTTC. It encodes CASSSLPGQSYGQYF.

This chain connects TRBV3-1 (or the pseudogene TRBV3-2) to TRBJ2-7; no definite D call. Germline CDR1 LGHDT, CDR2 YNNKEL (reference sequence). Trimming removed 1 base at V and 0 bases at J, with 7 bases between. There are 14 residues in the CDR3. The CDR3: CASSQVGSSYEQYF. The CDR3 nucleotides read TGTGCCAGCAGCCAAGTGGGAAGCTCCTACGAGCAGTACTTC.

The genes are TRBV11-2 and TRBJ2-3; 10 nucleotides line up with TRBD2. CDR3 length: 17 residues. Germline V CDR1 and CDR2: SGHAT, FQNNGV. J gave up 3 bases and V 4 bases, and 10 bases lay outside the gene matches. In DNA, the CDR3 is TGTGCCAGCAGCTCTACCGGGACTAGCGAGTCAACAGATACGCAGTATTTT. It translates to CASSSTGTSESTDTQYF.

This clone was seen just once. This chain joins TRBV28 and TRBJ2-3; perhaps TRBD2 as D (6 bases). Trimming removed 2 bases from V and 2 bases from J, with 14 bases in between. CDR1 is MDHEN, CDR2 SYDVKM, per germline. The CDR3 has 16 amino acids. For the CDR3, the DNA is TGTGCCAGCAGTTTAGTAGCGGCCGCGCCCACAGATACGCAGTATTTT. Translated: CASSLVAAAPTDTQYF.

The chain has TRBV15 and TRBJ2-7, with D perhaps TRBD1 or TRBD2 (5 bases each). This CDR3 contains 15 residues. Trimming took off 0 bases at V and 1 base at J, with 10 bases between the two ends. Germline CDR1 is LNHNV and CDR2 is YYDKDF (reference sequence). CDR3: CATSRDTGTSYEQYF. CDR3 DNA: TGTGCCACCAGCAGAGATACCGGGACGTCCTACGAGCAGTACTTC.

The chain couples TRBV13 to TRBJ2-5; 9 bases fit TRBD2. V lost 5 bases to trimming and J lost 5 bases; unmatched junction nucleotides: 3. The CDR3 runs to 13 residues. CDR1 and CDR2 from the germline V gene are PRHDT and FYEKMQ (reference sequence). The CDR3 spells CASSTGLAETQYF. The DNA of the CDR3 is TGTGCCAGCAGCACTGGACTAGCGGAGACCCAGTACTTC.

This chain links TRBV7-9 with TRBJ1-1, with 8 bases lining up with TRBD1. This CDR3 contains 13 residues. V shed 3 bases, J shed 7 bases, and the junction held 4 bases outside the gene matches. In germline, CDR1 is SEHNR, CDR2 FQNEAQ (reference sequence). As DNA, the CDR3 is TGTGCCAGCAGCTTCGCAGGGGGCAATGAAGCTTTCTTT. This sequence encodes CASSFAGGNEAFF.

In its sample, this clone was seen once. This chain uses TRBV27 with TRBJ2-1; 10 bases are shared with TRBD1. V lost 6 bases and J lost 4; bases outside the gene matches: 15. The CDR3 is 18 residues long. Germline values: CDR1 MNHEY, CDR2 SMNVEV (reference sequence). CDR3 loop: CASRSLWDRGNGYNEQFF. CDR3 nucleotides: TGTGCCAGCAGATCTCTATGGGACAGGGGAAACGGATACAATGAGCAGTTCTTC.

The chain joins TRBV7-9 to TRBJ2-5; D perhaps matches TRBD2 (6 bases). The ends were cut back, 8 bases at V and 3 bases at J, with 22 bases in the middle. The CDR3 has 16 amino acids. Germline V CDR1 and CDR2: SEHNR, FQNEAQ (reference sequence). The CDR3 DNA follows: TGTGCCAGCGGATCCTTGAGAGGAGGGAATAAAGAGACCCAGTACTTC. This sequence encodes CASGSLRGGNKETQYF.

The chain couples TRBV7-2 to TRBJ2-2; D may be TRBD1 or TRBD2 (6 bases each). CDR3 size: 13 residues. Germline CDR1 and CDR2: SGHTA and FQGNSA. Trimming took off 5 bases at V and 7 bases at J, with 11 bases between the two ends. The CDR3 loop is CASSPGGGGELFF. DNA of the CDR3: TGTGCCAGCAGCCCCGGGGGCGGCGGGGAGCTGTTTTTT.

This chain uses TRBV19 with TRBJ1-6, with 7 bases lining up with TRBD1. Trimming at V came to 5 bases and at J to 10 bases, leaving 11 bases not matched to a gene. Germline CDR1 and CDR2: LNHDA and SQIVND (reference sequence). The CDR3 runs to 15 residues. As DNA, the CDR3 is TGTGCCAGTAGTCAACAAACAGGGGATGGATCACCCCTCCACTTT. This translates into CASSQQTGDGSPLHF.